This TCR beta chain was identified during a study of shared T cell receptors in the human thymus. The table came from immunoSEQ multiplex PCR; TCRdb's copy has only in-frame clones and leaves some out. The repertoire has hundreds of thousands of clones, around 93% of them found once; the top ten carry around 0.019%. The CDR3 spans 16 residues. Per germline, CDR1 MDHEN and CDR2 SYDVKM. V lost 7 bases, J lost 0 bases, and 10 bases stayed unmatched. Input material: thymocytes. The chain employs TRBV28 and TRBJ1-2; 8 positions match TRBD1. The clonotype originates from a human donor. CDR3 protein: CASTLSKDRANYGYTF. In DNA form, the CDR3 reads TGTGCCAGCACTCTCTCTAAGGACAGGGCTAACTATGGCTACACCTTC.